The 11 T cell receptor beta chains in this list originate from one sample, sequenced in a study of OX40 agonist ivuxolimab in advanced cancers. Profiling relied on immunoSEQ multiplex PCR, and the TCRdb table lists in-frame clones only, not all of them. The sample holds under 40,000 clones, roughly 80% seen once. Source: CD4+ or CD8+ T cells sorted from blood, taken in a trial of the OX40 agonist ivuxolimab. The receptors stem from an adult with an advanced solid tumor such as melanoma, head and neck, liver or kidney cancer.

The rearrangement links TRBV5-5 to TRBJ1-5; TRBD1 agrees at 7 bases. Germline V lookup: CDR1 SGHKS, CDR2 YYEKEE (reference sequence). CDR3 length equals 15 residues. The ends lost 4 bases at V and 0 bases at J; junction bases unmatched: 4. CDR3 nucleotide sequence: TGTGCCAGCAGCCTGACAGGGCTTAGCAATCAGCCCCAGCATTTT. As protein: CASSLTGLSNQPQHF.

This chain links TRBV19 with TRBJ1-1; possibly TRBD1 for D (5 bases). The V gene's germline CDR1 is LNHDA and CDR2 SQIVND (reference sequence). Deletions cut 5 bases from V and 4 bases from J, with 17 bases between. The length of the CDR3 is 15 residues. The chain's CDR3 is CASSGSGGVGTEAFF. The CDR3 region has the DNA TGTGCCAGTAGTGGGTCGGGGGGAGTTGGCACTGAAGCTTTCTTT.

The rearrangement links TRBV28 to TRBJ1-1; D is undetermined. The CDR3 extends over 13 amino acids. With 0 bases removed from V and 6 bases from J, the gap between germline ends came to 8 bases. The germline V gene encodes CDR1 MDHEN and CDR2 SYDVKM. CDR3 coding DNA: TGTGCCAGCAGTTTATGGTTGGCAGCTGAAGCTTTCTTT. This codes for CASSLWLAAEAFF.

CDR3 region: CASSGTGGKSYEQYF. DNA for the CDR3: TGTGCCAGCTCCGGCACGGGCGGGAAGTCCTACGAGCAGTACTTC. The chain links TRBV18 to TRBJ2-7; tentative D call: TRBD2 (6 bases). The V gene's germline CDR1 is KGHSH and CDR2 LQKENI. The V and J ends lost 6 bases and 1 base respectively, with 16 bases between them. The CDR3 is 15 residues long. Variable domain in full (rest from reference TRBV18 and TRBJ2-7): NAGVMQNPRHLVRRRGQEARLRCSPMKGHSHVYWYRQLPEEGLKFMVYLQKENIIDESGMPKERFSAEFPKEGPSILRIQQVVRGDSAAYFCASSGTGGKSYEQYFGPGTRLTVT.

The chain links TRBV9 to TRBJ2-1; a weak D match, TRBD2 (6 bases). Germline V gene lookup returns CDR1 SGDLS and CDR2 YYNGEE. This CDR3 is 15 amino acids long. With 3 bases removed from V and 9 bases from J, the gap between germline ends came to 19 bases. The CDR3: CASSADLRGNGEQFF. Here the CDR3 DNA reads TGTGCCAGCAGCGCCGACTTACGCGGGAACGGTGAGCAGTTCTTC.

V and J are TRBV18 and TRBJ1-1, with D perhaps TRBD1 (5 bases). The CDR3 contains 15 residues. Trimming cost V 4 bases and J 1 base, with 13 bases left between them. Germline CDR1 KGHSH, CDR2 LQKENI. CDR3 residues: CASSLWGTKNTEAFF. CDR3 DNA: TGTGCCAGCTCACTTTGGGGGACTAAGAACACTGAAGCTTTCTTT.

The V call is TRBV6-4, the J call TRBJ1-1; D remains unclear. V lost 5 bases and J lost 2, with 12 bases in between. The germline gives CDR1 MRHNA, CDR2 SNTAGT. The length of the CDR3 is 14 residues. The CDR3 sequence: CASSSAPGNTEAFF. The CDR3 DNA follows: TGTGCCAGCAGTAGTGCTCCGGGAAACACTGAAGCTTTCTTT.

The chain recombines TRBV11-3 with TRBJ2-5, with TRBD1 identical over 8 bases. TRBJ2-7 matches the DNA end more closely, so the J call is doubtful. Germline V CDR1 and CDR2: SGHNT, YENEEA. This CDR3 is 14 amino acids long. The CDR3: CASSIGQGSYEQYF. CDR3 coding DNA: TGTGCCAGCAGCATCGGACAGGGTTCCTACGAGCAGTACTTC.

The V and J genes are TRBV7-2 and TRBJ2-7; D is unclear. With 3 bases removed from V and 1 base from J, the gap between germline ends came to 19 bases. This CDR3 contains 17 residues. Germline CDR1 reads SGHTA; CDR2 reads FQGNSA. CDR3 region: CASSLIGSVIGSYEQYF. CDR3 bases: TGTGCCAGCAGCTTGATTGGGTCGGTGATCGGGTCCTACGAGCAGTACTTC.

The rearrangement links TRBV6-5 to TRBJ1-3; D is possibly TRBD1 (6 bases). The CDR3 extends over 15 amino acids. V lost 6 bases, J lost 6 bases, and 18 bases lay in between. Germline CDR1 reads MNHEY; CDR2 reads SVGAGI. The CDR3 coding sequence is TGTGCCAGCAGATCGGACAGAAAGGGCTCAAACACCATATATTTT. As protein: CASRSDRKGSNTIYF.

The genes are TRBV27 and TRBJ2-7; a possible D gene is TRBD2 (6 bases). Germline CDR1 is MNHEY and CDR2 is SMNVEV (reference sequence). Trimming pared 7 bases from V and 4 bases from J, leaving 17 bases between. This CDR3 comprises 14 residues. In nucleotides, the CDR3 is TGTGCCAGCAAGGGCGGGGCTACCTCTTACGAGCAGTACTTC. Protein sequence: CASKGGATSYEQYF.